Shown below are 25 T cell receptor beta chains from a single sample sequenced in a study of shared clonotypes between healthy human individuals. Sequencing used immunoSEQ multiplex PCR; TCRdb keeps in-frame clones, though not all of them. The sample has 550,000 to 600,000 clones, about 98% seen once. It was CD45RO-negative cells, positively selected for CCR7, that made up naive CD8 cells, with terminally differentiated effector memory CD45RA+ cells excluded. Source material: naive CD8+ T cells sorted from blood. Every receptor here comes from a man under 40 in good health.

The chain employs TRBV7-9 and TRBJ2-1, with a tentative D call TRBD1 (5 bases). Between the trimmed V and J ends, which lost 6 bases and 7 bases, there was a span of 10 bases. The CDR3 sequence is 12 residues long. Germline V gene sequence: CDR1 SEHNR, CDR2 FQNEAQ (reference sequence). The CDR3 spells CASSIRGNEQFF. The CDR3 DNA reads TGTGCCAGCAGTATTAGGGGTAATGAGCAGTTCTTC.

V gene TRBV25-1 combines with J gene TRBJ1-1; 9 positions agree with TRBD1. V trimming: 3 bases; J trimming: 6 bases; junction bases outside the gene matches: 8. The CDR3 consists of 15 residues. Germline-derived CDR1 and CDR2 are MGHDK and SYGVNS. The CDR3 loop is CASSDQDRGRPEAFF. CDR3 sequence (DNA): TGTGCCAGCAGTGACCAGGACAGGGGAAGGCCTGAAGCTTTCTTT.

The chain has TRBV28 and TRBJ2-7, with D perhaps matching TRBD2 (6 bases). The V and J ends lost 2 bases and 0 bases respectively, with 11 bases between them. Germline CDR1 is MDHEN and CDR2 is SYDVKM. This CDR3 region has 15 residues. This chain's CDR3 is CASSLTLANSYEQYF. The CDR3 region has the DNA TGTGCCAGCAGTTTAACCCTAGCGAACTCCTACGAGCAGTACTTC.

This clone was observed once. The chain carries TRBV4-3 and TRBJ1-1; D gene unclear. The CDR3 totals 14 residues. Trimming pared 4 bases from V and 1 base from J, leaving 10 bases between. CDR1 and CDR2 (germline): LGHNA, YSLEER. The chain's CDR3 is CASSLIVGNTEAFF. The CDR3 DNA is TGCGCCAGCAGCCTTATCGTTGGGAACACTGAAGCTTTCTTT.

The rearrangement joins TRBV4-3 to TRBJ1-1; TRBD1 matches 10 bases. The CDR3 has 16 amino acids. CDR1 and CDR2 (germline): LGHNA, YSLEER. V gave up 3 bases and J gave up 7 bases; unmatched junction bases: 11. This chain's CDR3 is CASSHSPGTGDDEAFF. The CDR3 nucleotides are TGCGCCAGCAGCCATTCCCCCGGGACAGGGGATGATGAAGCTTTCTTT.

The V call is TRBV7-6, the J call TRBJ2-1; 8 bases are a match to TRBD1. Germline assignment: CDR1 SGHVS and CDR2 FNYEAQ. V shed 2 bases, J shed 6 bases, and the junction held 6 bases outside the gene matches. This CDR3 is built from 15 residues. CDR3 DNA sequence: TGTGCCAGCAGCTTATACGACGGGACAGGCAATGAGCAGTTCTTC. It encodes CASSLYDGTGNEQFF.

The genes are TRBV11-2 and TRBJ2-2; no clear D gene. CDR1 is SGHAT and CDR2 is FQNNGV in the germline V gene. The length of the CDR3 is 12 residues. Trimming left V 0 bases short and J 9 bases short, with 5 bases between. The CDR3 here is CASSLDIRELFF. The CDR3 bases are TGTGCCAGCAGCTTAGATATAAGGGAGCTGTTTTTT.

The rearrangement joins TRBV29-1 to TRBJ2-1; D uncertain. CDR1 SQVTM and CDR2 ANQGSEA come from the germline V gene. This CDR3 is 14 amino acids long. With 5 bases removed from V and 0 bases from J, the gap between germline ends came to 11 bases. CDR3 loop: CSVLWGSSYNEQFF. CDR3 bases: TGCAGCGTTCTCTGGGGAAGCTCCTACAATGAGCAGTTCTTC.

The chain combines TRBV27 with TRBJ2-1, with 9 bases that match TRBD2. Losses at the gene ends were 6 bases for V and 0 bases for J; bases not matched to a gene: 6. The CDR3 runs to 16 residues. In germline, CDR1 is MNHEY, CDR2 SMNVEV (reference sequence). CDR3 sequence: CASRLGLASSYNEQFF. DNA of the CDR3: TGTGCCAGCAGACTAGGACTAGCGAGCTCCTACAATGAGCAGTTCTTC.

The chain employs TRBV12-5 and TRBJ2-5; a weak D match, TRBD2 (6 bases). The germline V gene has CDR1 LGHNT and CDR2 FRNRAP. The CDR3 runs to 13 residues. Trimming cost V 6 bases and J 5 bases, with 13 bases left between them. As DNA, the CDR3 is TGTGCTAGTGGACCGGGACTGTACGAGACCCAGTACTTC. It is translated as CASGPGLYETQYF.

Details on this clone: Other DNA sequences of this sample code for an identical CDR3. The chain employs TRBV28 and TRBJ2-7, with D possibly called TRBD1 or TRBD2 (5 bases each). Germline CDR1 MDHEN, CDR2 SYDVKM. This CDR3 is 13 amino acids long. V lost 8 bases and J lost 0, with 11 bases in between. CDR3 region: CASRDGSSYEQYF. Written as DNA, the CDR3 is TGTGCCAGCCGGGACGGTAGCTCCTACGAGCAGTACTTC.

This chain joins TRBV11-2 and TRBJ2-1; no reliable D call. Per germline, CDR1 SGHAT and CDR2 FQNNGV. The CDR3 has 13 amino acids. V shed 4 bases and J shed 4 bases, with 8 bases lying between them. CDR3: CASSYEVYNEQFF. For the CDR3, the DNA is TGTGCCAGCAGCTACGAGGTTTACAATGAGCAGTTCTTC.

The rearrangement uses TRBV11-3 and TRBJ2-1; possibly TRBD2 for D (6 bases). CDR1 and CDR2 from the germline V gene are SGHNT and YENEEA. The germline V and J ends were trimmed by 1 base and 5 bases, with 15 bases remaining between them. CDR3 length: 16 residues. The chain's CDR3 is CASSLGIGGKDNEQFF. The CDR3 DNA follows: TGTGCCAGCAGCTTAGGAATCGGCGGGAAAGACAATGAGCAGTTCTTC. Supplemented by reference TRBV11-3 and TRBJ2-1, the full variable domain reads EAGVVQSPRYKIIEKKQPVAFWCNPISGHNTLYWYLQNLGQGPELLIRYENEEAVDDSQLPKDRFSAERLKGVDSTLKIQPAELGDSAVYLCASSLGIGGKDNEQFFGPGTRLTVL.

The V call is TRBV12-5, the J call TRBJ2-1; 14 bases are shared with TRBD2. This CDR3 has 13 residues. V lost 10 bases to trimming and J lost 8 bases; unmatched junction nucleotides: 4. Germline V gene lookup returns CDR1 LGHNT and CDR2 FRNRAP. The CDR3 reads CAIGTSGSDEQFF. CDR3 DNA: TGTGCTATCGGGACTAGCGGGAGCGATGAGCAGTTCTTC.

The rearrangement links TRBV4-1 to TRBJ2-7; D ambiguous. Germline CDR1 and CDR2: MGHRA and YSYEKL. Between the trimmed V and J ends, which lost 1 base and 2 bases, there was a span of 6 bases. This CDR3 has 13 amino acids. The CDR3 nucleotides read TGCGCCAGCAGCCAAGGACGCCCCTACGAGCAGTACTTC. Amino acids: CASSQGRPYEQYF.

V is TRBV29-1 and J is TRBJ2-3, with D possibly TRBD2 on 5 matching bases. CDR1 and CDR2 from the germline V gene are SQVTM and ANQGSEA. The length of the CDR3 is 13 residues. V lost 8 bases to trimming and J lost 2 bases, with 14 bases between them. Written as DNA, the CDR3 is TGCAGCCACGGAACTAGTAACACAGATACGCAGTATTTT. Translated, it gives CSHGTSNTDTQYF.

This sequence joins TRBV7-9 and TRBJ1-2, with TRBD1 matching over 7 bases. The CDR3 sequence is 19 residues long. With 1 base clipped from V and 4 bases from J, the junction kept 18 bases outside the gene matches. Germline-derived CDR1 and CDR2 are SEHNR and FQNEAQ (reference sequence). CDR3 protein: CASSLDRDSTGVGIYGYTF. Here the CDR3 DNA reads TGTGCCAGCAGCTTAGACCGGGACAGTACCGGGGTAGGAATCTATGGCTACACCTTC.

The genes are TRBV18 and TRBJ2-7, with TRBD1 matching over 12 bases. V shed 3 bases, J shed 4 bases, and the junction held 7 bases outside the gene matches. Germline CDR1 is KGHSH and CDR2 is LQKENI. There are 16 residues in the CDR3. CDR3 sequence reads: CASSPNPGQGAYEQYF. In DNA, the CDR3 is TGTGCCAGCTCACCCAATCCGGGACAGGGGGCTTACGAGCAGTACTTC.

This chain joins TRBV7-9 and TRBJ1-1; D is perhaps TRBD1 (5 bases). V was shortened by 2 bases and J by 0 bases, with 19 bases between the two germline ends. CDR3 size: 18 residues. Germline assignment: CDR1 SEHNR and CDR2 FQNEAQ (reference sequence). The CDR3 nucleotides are TGTGCCAGCAGCTTATCGAGGGGTATGGGGTTCGTGAACACTGAAGCTTTCTTT. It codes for CASSLSRGMGFVNTEAFF.

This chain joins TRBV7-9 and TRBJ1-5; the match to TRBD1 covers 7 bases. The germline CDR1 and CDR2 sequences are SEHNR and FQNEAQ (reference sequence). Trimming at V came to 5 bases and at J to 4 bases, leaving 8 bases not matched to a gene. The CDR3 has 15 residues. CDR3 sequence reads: CASSRSGTANQPQHF. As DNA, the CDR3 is TGTGCCAGCAGCCGAAGCGGGACAGCGAATCAGCCCCAGCATTTT.

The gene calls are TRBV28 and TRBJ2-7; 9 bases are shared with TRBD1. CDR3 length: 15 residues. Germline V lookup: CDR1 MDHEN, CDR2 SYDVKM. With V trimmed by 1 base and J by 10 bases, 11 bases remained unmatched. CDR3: CASSLSGQGTLGQYF. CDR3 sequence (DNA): TGTGCCAGCAGTTTATCTGGACAGGGGACCCTAGGTCAGTACTTC.

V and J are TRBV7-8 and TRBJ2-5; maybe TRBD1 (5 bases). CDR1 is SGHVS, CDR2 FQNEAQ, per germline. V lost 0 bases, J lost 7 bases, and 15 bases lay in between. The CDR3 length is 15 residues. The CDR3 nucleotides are TGTGCCAGCAGCTTAGCGTCCACTGGGGCCAGGACCCAGTACTTC. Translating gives CASSLASTGARTQYF.

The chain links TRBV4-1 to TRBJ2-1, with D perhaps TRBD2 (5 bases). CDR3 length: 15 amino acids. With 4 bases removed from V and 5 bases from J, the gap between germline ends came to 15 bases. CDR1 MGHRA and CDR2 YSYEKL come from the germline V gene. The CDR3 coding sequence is TGCGCCAGCAGCCCCTATGACGGGAACAACAATGAGCAGTTCTTC. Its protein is CASSPYDGNNNEQFF.

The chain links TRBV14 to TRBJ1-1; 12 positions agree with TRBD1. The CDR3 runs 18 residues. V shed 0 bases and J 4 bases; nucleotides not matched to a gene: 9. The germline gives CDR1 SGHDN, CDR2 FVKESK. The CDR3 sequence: CASSQDLGQGAVGTEAFF. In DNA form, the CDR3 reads TGTGCCAGCAGCCAAGATTTGGGACAGGGGGCTGTAGGCACTGAAGCTTTCTTT.

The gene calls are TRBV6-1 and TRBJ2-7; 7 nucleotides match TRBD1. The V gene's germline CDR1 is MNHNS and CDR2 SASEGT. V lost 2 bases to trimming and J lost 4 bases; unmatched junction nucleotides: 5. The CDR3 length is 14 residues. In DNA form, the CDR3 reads TGTGCCAGCAGTGAACAGCAGGGGGTATACGAGCAGTACTTC. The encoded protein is CASSEQQGVYEQYF.